These T cell receptor beta chains were read from a single sample in a study of blood T cell repertoires in COVID-19. Sequencing used immunoSEQ multiplex PCR; TCRdb keeps in-frame clones, though not all of them. The table has approximately 480,000 clones, nearly 90% seen once. Sequenced input: peripheral blood. All receptors come from a man between 18 and 29 years old with COVID-19, enrolled during active disease. The CDR3 runs from the conserved cysteine through the conserved F or W.

CDR3 length: 12
J gene: TRBJ1-5
V gene: TRBV12-3/TRBV12-4
CDR3 protein: CASRVGGQPQHF

CDR3 length: 15
J gene: TRBJ2-1
V gene: TRBV28
CDR3 protein: CASTITGTSQGEQFF

CDR3 length: 16
J gene: TRBJ2-2
V gene: TRBV7-8
CDR3 protein: CASSLGGGAGTGELFF

CDR3 length: 13
J gene: TRBJ2-5
V gene: TRBV19
CDR3 protein: CASSTGVQETQYF

CDR3 length: 13
J gene: TRBJ2-4
V gene: TRBV6-5
CDR3 protein: CASSPGLAVGEYF

CDR3 length: 15
J gene: TRBJ2-1
V gene: TRBV5-1
CDR3 protein: CASSLGASGDDEQFF

CDR3 length: 13
J gene: TRBJ2-1
V gene: TRBV29-1
CDR3 protein: CSVVWEVYNEQFF

CDR3 length: 15
J gene: TRBJ1-3
V gene: TRBV2
CDR3 protein: CASRAGQISGNTIYF

CDR3 length: 16
J gene: TRBJ2-7
V gene: TRBV7-3
CDR3 protein: CASSLLVGIQGYEQYF

CDR3 length: 12
J gene: TRBJ2-7
V gene: TRBV30
CDR3 protein: CALTGTRASQYF

CDR3 length: 24
J gene: TRBJ2-1
V gene: TRBV21-1
CDR3 protein: CASSKGRVWAPGTSGPSSYNEQFF

CDR3 length: 15
J gene: TRBJ2-3
V gene: TRBV30
CDR3 protein: CAWKGGGRNTDTQYF

CDR3 length: 15
J gene: TRBJ1-2
V gene: TRBV2
CDR3 protein: CASSVGTGGNYGYTF

CDR3 length: 15
J gene: TRBJ2-2
V gene: TRBV7-7
CDR3 protein: CASSLATENTGELFF

CDR3 length: 14
J gene: TRBJ2-6
V gene: TRBV5-6
CDR3 protein: CASSPYSGANVLTF

CDR3 length: 14
J gene: TRBJ2-7
V gene: TRBV13
CDR3 protein: CASSLRQGFGEQYF

CDR3 length: 16
J gene: TRBJ2-5
V gene: TRBV5-4
CDR3 protein: CASSPTTGVGQETQYF

CDR3 length: 14
J gene: TRBJ2-7
V gene: TRBV18
CDR3 protein: CASSNGQSSYEQYF

CDR3 length: 14
J gene: TRBJ1-1
V gene: TRBV7-9
CDR3 protein: CASSLALGDTEAFF

CDR3 length: 14
J gene: TRBJ2-5
V gene: TRBV7-9
CDR3 protein: CASSLGGSAETQYF

CDR3 length: 16
J gene: TRBJ1-2
V gene: TRBV5-8
CDR3 protein: CASSFVGATSVYGYTF

CDR3 length: 17
J gene: TRBJ1-3
V gene: TRBV5-1
CDR3 protein: CASSLDYQGSTGNTIYF

CDR3 length: 14
J gene: TRBJ2-5
V gene: TRBV9
CDR3 protein: CASSPLWAQETQYF

CDR3 length: 14
J gene: TRBJ2-7
V gene: TRBV27
CDR3 protein: CASSSPGLEVEQYF

CDR3 length: 15
J gene: TRBJ2-7
V gene: TRBV19
CDR3 protein: CASSIDRGRTYEQYF

CDR3 length: 13
J gene: TRBJ1-1
V gene: TRBV4-1
CDR3 protein: CASSHDQSTEAFF

CDR3 length: 17
J gene: TRBJ2-1
V gene: TRBV7-7
CDR3 protein: CASSPKPGLAGGNEQFF

CDR3 length: 14
J gene: TRBJ2-1
V gene: TRBV19
CDR3 protein: CASSAAGFYNEQFF

CDR3 length: 15
J gene: TRBJ2-2
V gene: TRBV4-1
CDR3 protein: CASSGPGVNTGELFF

CDR3 length: 16
J gene: TRBJ2-7
V gene: TRBV7-8
CDR3 protein: CASSLVASGESYEQYF

CDR3 length: 15
J gene: TRBJ2-2
V gene: TRBV5-1
CDR3 protein: CASSLATGVTGELFF

CDR3 length: 15
J gene: TRBJ1-2
V gene: TRBV19
CDR3 protein: CASSSGGTRADGYTF

CDR3 length: 14
J gene: TRBJ2-7
V gene: TRBV6-5
CDR3 protein: CASTVIAGADEQYF

CDR3 length: 14
J gene: TRBJ2-4
V gene: TRBV18
CDR3 protein: CASSGQVAKNIQYF

CDR3 length: 12
J gene: TRBJ1-2
V gene: TRBV12-5
CDR3 protein: CASGLGLLGYTF

CDR3 length: 14
J gene: TRBJ2-5
V gene: TRBV11-3
CDR3 protein: CASSLKVGRETQYF

CDR3 length: 11
J gene: TRBJ2-5
V gene: TRBV11-3
CDR3 protein: CASSLAGQQYF